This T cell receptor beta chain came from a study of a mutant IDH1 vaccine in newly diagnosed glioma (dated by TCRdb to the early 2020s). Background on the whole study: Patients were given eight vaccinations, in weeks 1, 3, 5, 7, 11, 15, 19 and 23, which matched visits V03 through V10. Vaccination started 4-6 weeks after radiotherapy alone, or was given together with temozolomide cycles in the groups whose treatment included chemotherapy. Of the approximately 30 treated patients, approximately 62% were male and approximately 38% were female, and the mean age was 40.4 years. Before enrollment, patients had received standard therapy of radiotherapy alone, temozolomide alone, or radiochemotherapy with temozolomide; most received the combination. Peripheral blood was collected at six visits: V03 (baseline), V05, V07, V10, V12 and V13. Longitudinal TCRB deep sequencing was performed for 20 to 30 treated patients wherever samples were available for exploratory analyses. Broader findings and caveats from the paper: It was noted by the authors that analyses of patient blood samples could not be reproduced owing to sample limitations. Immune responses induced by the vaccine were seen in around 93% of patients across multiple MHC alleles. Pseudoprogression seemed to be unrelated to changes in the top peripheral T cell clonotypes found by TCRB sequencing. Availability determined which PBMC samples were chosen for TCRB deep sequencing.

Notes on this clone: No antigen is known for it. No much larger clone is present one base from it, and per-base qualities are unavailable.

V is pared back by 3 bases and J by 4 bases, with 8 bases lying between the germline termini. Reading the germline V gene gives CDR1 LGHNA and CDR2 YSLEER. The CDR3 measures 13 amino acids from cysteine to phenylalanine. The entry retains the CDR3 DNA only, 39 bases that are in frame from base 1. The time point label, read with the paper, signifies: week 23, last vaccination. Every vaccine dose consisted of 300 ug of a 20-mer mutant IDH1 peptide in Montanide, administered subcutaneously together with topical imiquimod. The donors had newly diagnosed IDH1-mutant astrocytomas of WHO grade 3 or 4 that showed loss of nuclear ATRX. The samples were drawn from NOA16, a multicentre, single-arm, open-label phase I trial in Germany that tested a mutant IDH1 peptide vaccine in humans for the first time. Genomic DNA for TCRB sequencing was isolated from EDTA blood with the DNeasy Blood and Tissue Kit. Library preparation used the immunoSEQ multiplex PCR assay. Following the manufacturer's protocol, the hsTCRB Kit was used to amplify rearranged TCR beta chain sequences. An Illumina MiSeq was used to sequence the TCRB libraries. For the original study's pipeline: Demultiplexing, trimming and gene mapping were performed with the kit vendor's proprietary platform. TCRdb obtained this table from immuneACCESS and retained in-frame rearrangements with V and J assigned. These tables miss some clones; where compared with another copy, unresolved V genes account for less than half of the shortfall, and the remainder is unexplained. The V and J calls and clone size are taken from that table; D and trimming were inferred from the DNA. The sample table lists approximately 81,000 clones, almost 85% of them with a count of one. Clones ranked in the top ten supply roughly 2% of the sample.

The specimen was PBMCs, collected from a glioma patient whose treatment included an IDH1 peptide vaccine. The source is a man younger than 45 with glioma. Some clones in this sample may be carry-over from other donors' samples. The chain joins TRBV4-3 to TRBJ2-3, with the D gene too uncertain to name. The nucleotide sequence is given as TGCGCCAGCAGCCATCGAGGCCCAGATACGCAGTATTTT. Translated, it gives CASSHRGPDTQYF.